The 22 T cell receptor beta chains given below trace back to one sample, sequenced in a study of cytotoxic CD8 clonotypes in ibrutinib-treated CLL. Assay used: immunoSEQ multiplex PCR; TCRdb lists only in-frame clones, some missing. Here the sample spans more than 25,000 clones, about 70% being singletons. Sequencing used PBMCs, obtained after 36 months of ibrutinib treatment. The receptors were gathered from a human donor with chronic lymphocytic leukemia.

This chain links TRBV9 with TRBJ2-7; 7 bases fit TRBD1. V trimming: 3 bases; J trimming: 1 base; junction bases outside the gene matches: 4. The CDR3 length is 14 residues. The germline gives CDR1 SGDLS, CDR2 YYNGEE. DNA of the CDR3: TGTGCCAGCAGCGAGGGGGCTGAATCCTACGAGCAGTACTTC. Amino acid sequence: CASSEGAESYEQYF.

This chain uses TRBV29-1 with TRBJ1-1, with D unclear. V gave up 5 bases and J gave up 1 base, with 11 bases separating them. CDR1 SQVTM and CDR2 ANQGSEA come from the germline V gene. The CDR3 spans 13 residues. The chain's CDR3 is CSVRVSGNTEAFF. For the CDR3, the DNA is TGCAGCGTTCGCGTGTCAGGGAACACTGAAGCTTTCTTT.

DNA for the CDR3: TGTGCCAGCAGCTTAATGGGGACTAGCGGGGGCTACGAGCAGTACTTC. This gives the protein CASSLMGTSGGYEQYF. The chain couples TRBV7-3 to TRBJ2-7; 14 bases are shared with TRBD2. The CDR3 runs to 16 residues. The V gene's germline CDR1 is SGHTA and CDR2 FQGTGA. V lost 1 base, J lost 3 bases, and 2 bases stayed unmatched.

About this clone: At one end the junction does not follow the germline gene, possibly because of a read error. The genes are TRBV19 and TRBJ2-6; D remains unclear. The germline V gene has CDR1 LNHDA and CDR2 SQIVND (reference sequence). The CDR3 totals 16 residues. The CDR3 nucleotides read TGTGCCAGTAGTATGACTGGGCTGCCTGGAGCCAACGTCCTGACTTTC. It encodes CASSMTGLPGANVLTF.

The chain recombines TRBV19 with TRBJ1-6, with 7 bases identical to TRBD1. CDR3 length: 13 residues. Germline trimming cut 8 bases from V and 5 bases from J; bases unmatched to any gene: 3. Germline lookup yields CDR1 LNHDA and CDR2 SQIVND (reference sequence). The CDR3 DNA sequence: TGTGCCAGTCAGGACAGGAATAATTCACCCCTCCACTTT. This codes for CASQDRNNSPLHF.

The DNA for the CDR3 is TGTGCCAGCAGGCGAATGGCCCTATACACTGAAGCTTTCTTT. Encoded protein: CASRRMALYTEAFF. This chain links TRBV27 with TRBJ1-1; D is undetermined. CDR1 MNHEY and CDR2 SMNVEV come from the germline V gene (reference sequence). The V end was cut by 6 bases, the J end by 3 bases, with 14 bases between. This CDR3 contains 14 residues.

The rearrangement joins TRBV15 to TRBJ2-7; perhaps D is TRBD1 or TRBD2 (5 bases each). CDR1 and CDR2 (germline): LNHNV, YYDKDF (reference sequence). Trimming removed 5 bases from V and 1 base from J, with 9 bases in between. CDR3 length equals 13 residues. The CDR3 here is CATSPGTSYEQYF. The CDR3 region has the DNA TGTGCCACCAGCCCGGGGACGTCCTACGAGCAGTACTTC.

This chain connects TRBV9 to TRBJ2-5; the match to TRBD1 covers 7 bases. With V trimmed by 0 bases and J by 5 bases, 7 bases remained unmatched. The CDR3 loop spans 15 amino acids. The germline gives CDR1 SGDLS, CDR2 YYNGEE. The CDR3 nucleotides are TGTGCCAGCAGCGTAGAAGGGGGCAGGCGGGAGACCCAGTACTTC. It specifies CASSVEGGRRETQYF.

There are a few counts of this clone. This chain joins TRBV5-1 and TRBJ1-2, with D maybe TRBD1 (5 bases). The CDR3 loop spans 13 amino acids. The V end was cut by 0 bases, the J end by 8 bases, with 11 bases between. Germline V gives CDR1 SGHRS, CDR2 YFSETQ. In DNA form, the CDR3 reads TGCGCCAGCAGCTTGGACCGGTCAGGGGGCTACACCTTC. Its translation is CASSLDRSGGYTF. The full variable domain, with the rest looked up from reference TRBV5-1 and TRBJ1-2, is KAGVTQTPRYLIKTRGQQVTLSCSPISGHRSVSWYQQTPGQGLQFLFEYFSETQRNKGNFPGRFSGRQFSNSRSEMNVSTLELGDSALYLCASSLDRSGGYTFGSGTRLTVV.

The CDR3 coding sequence is TGTGCCAGTAGTATAGACGACACTGAAGCTTTCTTT. This codes for CASSIDDTEAFF. V usage is TRBV19 and J usage is TRBJ1-1, with no clear D. V lost 0 bases, J lost 3 bases, and 2 bases lay in between. The CDR3 length is 12 residues. The germline V gene encodes CDR1 LNHDA and CDR2 SQIVND (reference sequence).

Here the CDR3 DNA reads TGTGCCTGGAGTGTAAGCGGGTGGGCCAAAAACATTCAGTACTTC. It is translated as CAWSVSGWAKNIQYF. The chain is built from TRBV30 and TRBJ2-4; D is perhaps TRBD2 (6 bases). Germline loops: CDR1 GTSNPN, CDR2 SVGIG (reference sequence). The CDR3 is 15 amino acids. With 0 bases removed from V and 1 base from J, the gap between germline ends came to 10 bases.

The chain recombines TRBV7-2 with TRBJ2-2; D uncertain. V was cut by 5 bases and J by 7 bases, with 17 bases left in between. Germline CDR1 is SGHTA and CDR2 is FQGNSA. The CDR3 contains 15 residues. The CDR3 loop reads CASSPQARASGELFF. CDR3 nucleotides: TGTGCCAGCAGCCCCCAGGCCCGGGCTAGCGGGGAGCTGTTTTTT.

V gene TRBV14 combines with J gene TRBJ1-1; no clear D gene. CDR1 is SGHDN and CDR2 is FVKESK in the germline V gene. There are 15 residues in the CDR3. Trimming took 0 bases from V and 1 from J, leaving 9 bases between them. CDR3 DNA sequence: TGTGCCAGCAGCCAAGATAATAGTTGGAACACTGAAGCTTTCTTT. Translating gives CASSQDNSWNTEAFF.

This clone was observed a handful of times. The chain links TRBV19 to TRBJ1-1; D perhaps matches TRBD1 (5 bases). The germline CDR1 and CDR2 sequences are LNHDA and SQIVND (reference sequence). The CDR3 is made up of 13 amino acids. V lost 3 bases, J lost 8 bases, and 13 bases lay in between. The CDR3 sequence is CASSIRAGVEAFF. DNA of the CDR3: TGTGCCAGTAGTATTCGCGCGGGGGTGGAAGCTTTCTTT.

The chain uses TRBV18 and TRBJ1-5, with D uncertain. CDR1 is KGHSH and CDR2 is LQKENI in the germline V gene. V was shortened by 2 bases and J by 5 bases, with 7 bases between the two germline ends. CDR3 length equals 13 residues. CDR3 coding DNA: TGTGCCAGCTCACCAACAGTCGATCAGCCCCAGCATTTT. Protein product: CASSPTVDQPQHF.

The J gene is TRBJ2-3, the V gene TRBV7-3; D may be TRBD2 (6 bases). Germline V gene lookup returns CDR1 SGHTA and CDR2 FQGTGA. Between the trimmed V and J ends, which lost 2 bases and 2 bases, there was a span of 14 bases. CDR3 length equals 16 residues. The CDR3 DNA reads TGTGCCAGCAGCTTAGGGATCGGGGGATACACAGATACGCAGTATTTT. Protein product: CASSLGIGGYTDTQYF.

The chain has TRBV6-1 and TRBJ1-5, with 7 bases fitting TRBD1. Losses at the gene ends were 4 bases for V and 2 bases for J; bases not matched to a gene: 5. The CDR3 length is 15 residues. Germline V gene sequence: CDR1 MNHNS, CDR2 SASEGT. The DNA of the CDR3 is TGTGCCAGCAGTGGTGACAGGGTACGCAATCAGCCCCAGCATTTT. Its translation: CASSGDRVRNQPQHF.

This clone has just a few counts. The chain combines TRBV19 with TRBJ2-5; no firm D call. Germline lookup yields CDR1 LNHDA and CDR2 SQIVND (reference sequence). The CDR3 spans 13 residues. The V gene lost 0 bases and the J gene lost 3 bases, with 5 bases spanning the gap. The CDR3 nucleotides read TGTGCCAGTAGTATAGATCTAAAAGAGACCCAGTACTTC. Translating it yields CASSIDLKETQYF.

V usage is TRBV30 and J usage is TRBJ2-5; D is perhaps TRBD2 (6 bases). The germline CDR1 and CDR2 sequences are GTSNPN and SVGIG (reference sequence). This CDR3 contains 14 residues. V gave up 8 bases and J gave up 0 bases, with 16 bases separating them. The CDR3 loop is CALGGMGNQETQYF. The CDR3 DNA reads TGTGCCCTAGGAGGGATGGGGAACCAAGAGACCCAGTACTTC.

This rearrangement joins TRBV11-2 to TRBJ1-1; TRBD1 agrees at 9 bases. The CDR3 runs 15 residues. The germline V gene encodes CDR1 SGHAT and CDR2 FQNNGV. Trimming at V came to 5 bases and at J to 2 bases, leaving 6 bases not matched to a gene. This CDR3 is CASSHGQGLNTEAFF. The CDR3 bases are TGTGCCAGCAGCCATGGACAGGGGCTAAACACTGAAGCTTTCTTT.

V usage is TRBV21-1 and J usage is TRBJ1-3. TRBV21-1 is listed as a pseudogene. The CDR3 totals 17 residues. CDR3 in amino acids: CASSKEDLLSSGNTIYF. CDR3 nucleotides: TGTGCCAGCAGCAAAGAGGATCTCTTGAGCTCTGGAAACACCATATATTTT.

V usage is TRBV6-4 and J usage is TRBJ2-3; D is tentatively TRBD1 or TRBD2 (5 bases each). This CDR3 is 14 amino acids long. The V and J ends lost 4 bases and 1 base respectively, with 9 bases between them. CDR1 is MRHNA and CDR2 is SNTAGT in the germline V gene. The CDR3 DNA reads TGTGCCAGCAGTGCCGGGGCTCGCACAGATACGCAGTATTTT. It yields the protein CASSAGARTDTQYF.